This TCR beta chain was found in a study of blood T cell repertoires in COVID-19. Study-wide background: Some COVID-19 samples were acute and others convalescent; all came from the United States, Italy and Spain.

CDR1 and CDR2 (germline): MNHNS, SASEGT. Trimming removed 3 bases at V and 4 bases at J, with 16 bases between. CDR3 length equals 16 residues. This table comes from immunoSEQ multiplex PCR, and its TCRdb copy is limited to in-frame clones, with some not included. Here the sample spans 140,000 or so clones, approximately 90% being singletons. The receptor comes from a woman between 45 and 65 years old with acute or convalescent COVID-19. Sequenced sample: peripheral blood. The chain couples TRBV6-1 to TRBJ1-5, with D unresolved. The DNA of the CDR3 is TGTGCCAGCAGTGAGGAGTCGGCCTTCGGAAATCAGCCCCAGCATTTT. It codes for CASSEESAFGNQPQHF.